The clone carrying this T cell receptor beta chain was recorded a few times. These data belong to a study of blood T cells in healthy people across ages. Trimming pared 3 bases from V and 6 bases from J, leaving 8 bases between. CDR3 size: 13 residues. It was with a sample-barcoded 5' primer and a J-beta primer mix that a second PCR of roughly 7 to 12 cycles was run. Using its own MiXCR run on the 5' RACE reads, TCRdb lists one record per CDR3 protein. The data contain about 1.6 million distinct CDR3 sequences, around 35% of them seen just once; the ten biggest clones take up around 11%. The chain is built from TRBV12-3 or TRBV12-4 and TRBJ2-2; no firm D call. The receptor was isolated from a woman aged 25-40 years in good health. Specimen: blood. For the CDR3, the DNA is TGTGCCAGCAGTTTCAATTGGGCCGGGGAGCTGTTTTTT. Translating gives CASSFNWAGELFF.